This TCR beta chain stems from a study of regulatory T cells in long-lasting Graves disease. About the study: For a period under 3 months, newly diagnosed Graves' patients had taken antithyroid drugs. Broader study findings: There were preferences for TRBV28, TRBJ1-2 and TRBJ2-5 in persistent disease.

The time point is: newly diagnosed GD, antithyroid drugs for less than 3 months. The TCR library was made from RNA that had been extracted from PBMCs in TRIzol. All patients originated from an endocrinology department located in Xi'an, China. This clonotype was counted at least ten times. Its antigen is not identified. Germline V gives CDR1 MNHEY, CDR2 SVGEGT. V was trimmed by 2 bases and J by 7 bases, leaving 12 bases between them. There are 14 residues in the CDR3. Both iRepertoire HTBI primers and Arm-PCR of CDR3 regions were used to build the TCR beta libraries. TCRdb processed the multiplex PCR reads anew with MiXCR; each CDR3 protein has one entry. In the table there are roughly 220,000 distinct CDR3 sequences, about a sixth of which are singletons.

The clonotype originates from a female donor with Graves disease. V usage is TRBV6-2 or TRBV6-3 and J usage is TRBJ2-4; D gene ambiguous. The source material was peripheral blood mononuclear cells (PBMCs), sampled at new diagnosis, from a patient treated with antithyroid drugs. This chain's CDR3 is CASSYPSEENIQYF. The CDR3 region has the DNA TGTGCCAGCAGTTACCCCTCCGAGGAGAACATTCAGTACTTC.